The 5 T cell receptor beta chains below were found in one sample sequenced in a study of CD8 T cells in Susac syndrome. It was with random hexamers that roughly 0.5 to 1 ug RNA was reverse transcribed. TCRdb independently ran MiXCR on the immunoSEQ multiplex PCR reads; one entry per CDR3 protein. There are roughly 67,000 distinct CDR3 sequences in the sample; 85% to 95% occur only once, and 0.35% to 0.5% lies in the top ten. Sequenced material: CD8+ T cells from PBMCs. The receptor source for this set is a human donor with multiple sclerosis.

V is TRBV19 and J is TRBJ2-4, with 9 bases aligning to TRBD1. The CDR3 spans 16 residues. Germline V gene data show CDR1 as LNHDA and CDR2 as SQIVND (reference sequence). The J segment lost 6 bases and the V segment lost 0 bases, leaving 6 bases of the junction unmatched. The CDR3 DNA sequence: TGTGCCAGTAGTATAGATTCGGGACAGGGATCAAACATTCAGTACTTC. It specifies CASSIDSGQGSNIQYF.

The chain has TRBV16 and TRBJ1-2, with D possibly matching TRBD1 (5 bases). This CDR3 comprises 16 residues. Germline CDR1 and CDR2: KGHSY and FQNENV. With 0 bases removed from V and 0 bases from J, the gap between germline ends came to 11 bases. CDR3 bases: TGTGCCAGCAGCCAATCGGAAGACAGAGCTAACTATGGCTACACCTTC. The encoded protein is CASSQSEDRANYGYTF.

This clonotype was detected once. This rearrangement joins TRBV29-1 to TRBJ2-3; the D gene is possibly TRBD1 (6 bases). The CDR3 runs to 13 residues. Germline CDR1 is SQVTM and CDR2 is ANQGSEA. CDR3 coding DNA: TGCACCTCCCAGGGGCCACACACGGATACGCAGTATTTT. This encodes CTSQGPHTDTQYF.

This chain connects TRBV28 to TRBJ1-1, with D unclear. CDR1 is MDHEN, CDR2 SYDVKM, per germline. V was trimmed by 0 bases and J by 3 bases, leaving 8 bases between them. CDR3 length equals 14 residues. CDR3 bases: TGTGCCAGCAGTTTATGGAGCGGCGACACTGAAGCTTTCTTT. Translated, it gives CASSLWSGDTEAFF.

The genes are TRBV29-1 and TRBJ1-1, with a possible D match to TRBD1 (6 bases). Trimming removed 7 bases at V and 0 bases at J, with 15 bases between. CDR3 length: 14 amino acids. The germline gives CDR1 SQVTM, CDR2 ANQGSEA. CDR3 sequence reads: CSASLTGMNTEAFF. The CDR3 bases are TGCAGCGCCTCTTTAACAGGGATGAACACTGAAGCTTTCTTT.